This T cell receptor (beta chain) came from a study of T cell responses to AZD1222 COVID-19 vaccine. Study findings and constraints: A reported finding is that nearly half of spike-specific TCRs target unmutated variant regions. Rises in breadth and depth of Spike-specific TCRs came after two AZD1222 doses. Baseline seropositives among AZD1222 recipients totaled only 5 or 6. Spike-wide vaccine-associated CD4 TCRs dominated at 160-218 and 743-854.

Data came from immunoSEQ multiplex PCR; TCRdb stores just in-frame clones and leaves some out. Among approximately 160,000 clones, less than 95% were seen once, and the ten largest hold approximately 1.5%. Germline V gene sequence: CDR1 MDHEN, CDR2 SYDVKM. This CDR3 has 16 residues. V lost 6 bases to trimming and J lost 2 bases; unmatched junction nucleotides: 13. As to this clone: The antigen is not known.

The sample here was peripheral blood, taken on day 0 of AZD1222 vaccination. The sequence was collected from an adult in good health. This chain joins TRBV28 and TRBJ2-7, with TRBD1 identical over 7 bases. The CDR3 nucleotides are TGTGCCAGCAGCGTAATATTTGGGGACAGACCCTACGAGCAGTACTTC. This gives the protein CASSVIFGDRPYEQYF.